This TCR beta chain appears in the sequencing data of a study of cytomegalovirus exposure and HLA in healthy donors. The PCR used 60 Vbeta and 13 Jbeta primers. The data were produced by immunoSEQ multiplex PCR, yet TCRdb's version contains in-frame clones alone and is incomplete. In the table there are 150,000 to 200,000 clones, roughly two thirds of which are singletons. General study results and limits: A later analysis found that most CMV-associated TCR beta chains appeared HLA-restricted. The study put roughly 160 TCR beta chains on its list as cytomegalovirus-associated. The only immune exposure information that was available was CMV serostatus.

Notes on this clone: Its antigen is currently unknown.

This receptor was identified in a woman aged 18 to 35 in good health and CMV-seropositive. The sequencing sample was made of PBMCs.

Written as DNA, the CDR3 is TGTGCCAGCAGCCCTCGTCCCAGGGGCGGCTATGGCTACACCTTC. Its protein is CASSPRPRGGYGYTF. The chain carries TRBV7-4 and TRBJ1-2, with D perhaps TRBD1 (6 bases). The CDR3 runs to 15 residues. The V end was cut by 5 bases, the J end by 4 bases, with 17 bases between. Germline V gives CDR1 SGHVT, CDR2 SQSDAQ.